The next 28 T cell receptor beta chains were all read from a single sample in a study of blood T cells in healthy people across ages. Together with a sample-barcoded 5' primer, a J-beta primer mix was included in a second PCR lasting about 7 to 12 cycles. Via MiXCR, TCRdb re-called the 5' RACE reads, giving one row per CDR3 protein. Of around 870,000 distinct CDR3 sequences listed, around 30% are singletons. Source material: blood. These receptors originate from a woman of 80 years or more in good health.

The chain recombines TRBV6-6 with TRBJ1-5; D remains ambiguous. The CDR3 loop spans 15 amino acids. Germline CDR1 and CDR2: MNHNY and SVGAGI (reference sequence). Trimming left V 5 bases short and J 0 bases short, with 11 bases between. The CDR3 reads CASSTDGYSNQPQHF. The CDR3 nucleotides read TGTGCCAGCAGTACGGACGGTTATAGCAATCAGCCCCAGCATTTT.

Concerning this clonotype itself: It may be a read error: a sequence one base away is much more abundant. The chain joins TRBV12-3 or TRBV12-4 to TRBJ2-7; 10 nucleotides align to TRBD1. This CDR3 spans 13 amino acids. V was pared by 8 bases and J by 2 bases, with 3 bases of the junction left unmatched. Here the CDR3 DNA reads TGTGCCAGCGGACAGGGGGTGACCTACGAGCAGTACTTC. Amino acid sequence: CASGQGVTYEQYF.

Many counts were recorded for this clonotype. The chain couples TRBV6-6 to TRBJ2-1; 9 bases agree with TRBD1. The CDR3 length is 15 residues. The junction had 7 bases not matched to a gene; V was cut back by 6 bases and J by 4 bases. Germline V gives CDR1 MNHNY, CDR2 SVGAGI (reference sequence). The CDR3 protein is CASSQPGQGYNEQFF. CDR3 DNA sequence: TGTGCCAGCAGCCAGCCGGGACAGGGATACAATGAGCAGTTCTTC.

This clonotype occurred many times. This rearrangement joins TRBV25-1 to TRBJ2-1; D may be TRBD2 (5 bases). The germline gives CDR1 MGHDK, CDR2 SYGVNS. Trimming took 6 bases from V and 5 from J, leaving 5 bases between them. The CDR3 runs to 11 residues. CDR3 nucleotide sequence: TGTGCCAGCAGGAGGGACAATGAGCAGTTCTTC. Protein: CASRRDNEQFF.

In this sample, this clonotype turned up many times. The junction departs from the called germline gene at one end, perhaps through a read error. This chain connects TRBV5-1 to TRBJ1-2; D perhaps matches TRBD1 (5 bases). The CDR3 is 13 residues long. CDR1 and CDR2 (germline): SGHRS, YFSETQ. As DNA, the CDR3 is TGTGCCAGCAGTTTACCCGGGGGCTATGGCTACACCTTC. It codes for CASSLPGGYGYTF.

This sequence joins TRBV7-2 and TRBJ2-1, with a possible D match to TRBD1 (6 bases). CDR1 is SGHTA and CDR2 is FQGNSA in the germline V gene. The CDR3 is 16 residues long. Deletions cut 5 bases from V and 7 bases from J, with 21 bases between. The CDR3 reads CASSPRPGQTSNEQFF. CDR3 DNA sequence: TGTGCCAGCAGCCCAAGACCGGGACAAACTAGTAATGAGCAGTTCTTC.

This clonotype appeared many times. The chain recombines TRBV7-2 with TRBJ2-4; the match to TRBD2 covers 13 bases. Germline V gene sequence: CDR1 SGHTA, CDR2 FQGNSA. This CDR3 contains 15 residues. V lost 6 bases and J lost 6; bases outside the gene matches: 5. The CDR3 sequence: CASSPLAGGVNIQYF. The CDR3 DNA sequence: TGTGCCAGCAGTCCACTAGCGGGGGGGGTAAACATTCAGTACTTC. The whole variable domain, filled in from reference TRBV7-2 and TRBJ2-4, reads GAGVSQSPSNKVTEKGKDVELRCDPISGHTALYWYRQSLGQGLEFLIYFQGNSAPDKSGLPSDRFSAERTGGSVSTLTIQRTQQEDSAVYLCASSPLAGGVNIQYFGAGTRLSVL.

The sample holds many counts of this clonotype. The chain employs TRBV20-1 and TRBJ2-1; D not certain. V dropped 1 base and J dropped 3 bases, with 7 bases sitting between them. Germline V lookup: CDR1 DFQATT, CDR2 SNEGSKA (reference sequence). CDR3 length: 13 residues. The CDR3 bases are TGCAGTGCTAGAGGACAATTCTACAATGAGCAGTTCTTC. Translating it yields CSARGQFYNEQFF.

Many counts were recorded for this clonotype. This chain connects TRBV24-1 to TRBJ1-1; D remains unclear. Germline V lookup: CDR1 KGHDR, CDR2 SFDVKD. The length of the CDR3 is 15 residues. The V end lost 4 bases, the J end lost 4 bases, and 15 bases lay between the germline ends. CDR3 nucleotide sequence: TGTGCCACCAGTGACCCCCGAAGTGGGAGCACTGAAGCTTTCTTT. This codes for CATSDPRSGSTEAFF.

In this sample, this clonotype turned up many times. The rearrangement uses TRBV20-1 and TRBJ2-4, with TRBD1 as a possible D gene (5 bases). Per the germline V gene, CDR1 is DFQATT and CDR2 is SNEGSKA (reference sequence). There are 18 residues in the CDR3. The V end lost 0 bases, the J end lost 0 bases, and 18 bases lay between the germline ends. The CDR3 DNA sequence: TGCAGTGCTAGAGACCACTATCCAGGGTACCTAGCCAAAAACATTCAGTACTTC. Translation: CSARDHYPGYLAKNIQYF.

This clonotype was observed at least ten times. V and J are TRBV7-2 and TRBJ2-1, with a tentative D call TRBD2 (7 bases). Per germline, CDR1 SGHTA and CDR2 FQGNSA. The germline V and J ends were trimmed by 6 bases and 3 bases, with 15 bases remaining between them. CDR3 size: 15 residues. CDR3 nucleotides: TGTGCCAGCAGTACTGGGGGGGCCGTCTACAATGAGCAGTTCTTC. It codes for CASSTGGAVYNEQFF.

The chain joins TRBV16 to TRBJ1-4; D uncertain. V was pared by 9 bases and J by 0 bases, with 8 bases between. CDR3 length: 13 residues. CDR1 and CDR2 from the germline V gene are KGHSY and FQNENV. CDR3 region: CASNGATNEKLFF. For the CDR3, the DNA is TGTGCCAGTAACGGTGCAACTAATGAAAAACTGTTTTTT.

The chain is built from TRBV7-2 and TRBJ2-1, with no clear D. The CDR3 length is 12 residues. V was shortened by 1 base and J by 13 bases, with 11 bases between the two germline ends. Germline V gene data show CDR1 as SGHTA and CDR2 as FQGNSA. As DNA, the CDR3 is TGTGCCAGCAGCTTAGTAGTGTCAGTCCAGTTCTTC. It yields the protein CASSLVVSVQFF.

This clonotype was observed a single time. A much larger clone differs by one base, so this may be a read error. The chain is built from TRBV28 and TRBJ2-7; no clear D gene. Germline CDR1 reads MDHEN; CDR2 reads SYDVKM. This CDR3 contains 11 residues. CDR3 sequence: CVSSFRTEQYF. CDR3 DNA: TGTGTCAGCAGTTTCCGAACCGAGCAGTACTTC. The full variable domain, in which reference TRBV28 and TRBJ2-7 provide the parts outside the CDR3, is DVKVTQSSRYLVKRTGEKVFLECVQDMDHENMFWYRQDPGLGLRLIYFSYDVKMKEKGDIPEGYSVSREKKERFSLILESASTNQTSMYLCVSSFRTEQYFGPGTRLTVT.

The chain employs TRBV7-2 and TRBJ2-1; the D gene could be TRBD1 or TRBD2 (6 bases each). Looked up from germline, CDR1 is SGHTA and CDR2 is FQGNSA. V shed 7 bases and J shed 3 bases, with 16 bases lying between them. The CDR3 loop spans 15 amino acids. CDR3: CASTMQGGFYNEQFF. The DNA of the CDR3 is TGTGCCAGCACCATGCAAGGGGGGTTCTACAATGAGCAGTTCTTC. Together with reference TRBV7-2 and TRBJ2-1, the CDR3 gives the full variable domain: GAGVSQSPSNKVTEKGKDVELRCDPISGHTALYWYRQSLGQGLEFLIYFQGNSAPDKSGLPSDRFSAERTGGSVSTLTIQRTQQEDSAVYLCASTMQGGFYNEQFFGPGTRLTVL.

On this clonotype itself: A junction boundary mismatches the germline segment, possibly from a read error. The chain joins TRBV6-1 to TRBJ2-3; D unresolved. The germline gives CDR1 MNHNS, CDR2 SASEGT. This CDR3 spans 14 amino acids. In DNA, the CDR3 is TGTGCCGGCAGTGAATCCCTGGGGACAGATACGCAGTATTTT. Its translation: CAGSESLGTDTQYF.

This clonotype showed up just once. Being one base from a much bigger clone, this may be a read error. The chain carries TRBV6-1 and TRBJ2-1; D remains ambiguous. This CDR3 has 12 amino acids. Germline V gene sequence: CDR1 MNHNS, CDR2 SASEGT. Trimming left V 1 base short and J 13 bases short, with 11 bases between. The CDR3 DNA follows: TGTGCCAGCAGTGAAGGTCTCACGGGCCAGTTCTTC. This gives the protein CASSEGLTGQFF.

For this clonotype: This sequence may be a read error, since a much larger clone differs from it by one base. The chain combines TRBV20-1 with TRBJ2-7, with D unresolved. CDR1 is DFQATT and CDR2 is SNEGSKA in the germline V gene (reference sequence). This CDR3 is built from 11 residues. The CDR3 region has the DNA TGCAGGGCTTTCGACGGCTACGAGCAGTACTTC. This sequence encodes CRAFDGYEQYF.

This clonotype was recorded at least ten times. The chain is built from TRBV7-9 and TRBJ2-3; D unclear. V lost 1 base to trimming and J lost 3 bases, with 17 bases between them. Germline values: CDR1 SEHNR, CDR2 FQNEAQ (reference sequence). This CDR3 has 17 residues. CDR3 amino acids: CASSLGSGRPLTDTQYF. For the CDR3, the DNA is TGTGCCAGCAGCTTAGGATCTGGACGGCCACTTACAGATACGCAGTATTTT. The full variable domain, in which reference TRBV7-9 and TRBJ2-3 provide the parts outside the CDR3, is DTGVSQNPRHKITKRGQNVTFRCDPISEHNRLYWYRQTLGQGPEFLTYFQNEAQLEKSRLLSDRFSAERPKGSFSTLEIQRTEQGDSAMYLCASSLGSGRPLTDTQYFGPGTRLTVL.

Details on this clonotype: A much larger clone is a single base away; this may be a read error. The DNA of the CDR3 is TGTGCCAGCAGCTTTCAGGCGGGGGGCCACAATGAGCAGTACTTC. This encodes CASSFQAGGHNEQYF. The V call is TRBV7-9, the J call TRBJ2-7, with 8 positions matching TRBD2. Germline CDR1 and CDR2: SEHNR and FQNEAQ (reference sequence). J was trimmed by 7 bases and V by 3 bases; bases with no gene match: 11. This CDR3 spans 15 amino acids.

This chain uses TRBV21-1 with TRBJ2-4; the tabulated D call, TRBD2, remains unverified against the DNA. The J call is uncertain, as TRBJ2-7 better fits the DNA end. TRBV21-1 is flagged as a pseudogene. CDR3 length: 15 residues. CDR3 region: CASSKEAGPFYEQYF. CDR3 nucleotide sequence: TGTGCCAGCAGCAAAGAAGCAGGCCCTTTCTACGAGCAGTACTTC.

This clonotype has a count of ten or more. The chain has TRBV7-2 and TRBJ2-1; 8 bases agree with TRBD1. The J segment lost 5 bases and the V segment lost 5 bases, leaving 11 bases of the junction unmatched. The CDR3 length is 16 residues. CDR1 SGHTA and CDR2 FQGNSA come from the germline V gene. For the CDR3, the DNA is TGTGCCAGCAGCCAACTCGGACAGGGACGGAACAATGAGCAGTTCTTC. Amino acids: CASSQLGQGRNNEQFF.

In the case of this clonotype: A much more abundant neighbour one base away suggests this may be a read error. The chain uses TRBV28 and TRBJ2-7; possible D gene TRBD2, 6 bases. Germline lookup yields CDR1 MDHEN and CDR2 SYDVKM. Trimming cost V 4 bases and J 7 bases, with 23 bases left between them. The CDR3 spans 16 residues. The CDR3 DNA reads TGTGCCAGCAGTTACTACGACGGGGGATACAGGAATGAGCAGTACTTC. It is translated as CASSYYDGGYRNEQYF.

This rearrangement joins TRBV29-1 to TRBJ2-7; D unresolved. The CDR3 has 16 residues. Trimming cost V 4 bases and J 5 bases, with 24 bases left between them. Germline CDR1 is SQVTM and CDR2 is ANQGSEA. The CDR3 protein is CSVGTDGKLFGDEQYF. The CDR3 region has the DNA TGCAGCGTTGGAACCGATGGAAAATTATTTGGGGACGAGCAGTACTTC.

The chain employs TRBV4-3 and TRBJ1-2; possible D gene TRBD1, 6 bases. Between the trimmed V and J ends, which lost 1 base and 0 bases, there was a span of 12 bases. This CDR3 region has 16 residues. The germline V gene has CDR1 LGHNA and CDR2 YSLEER. CDR3 sequence (DNA): TGCGCCAGCAGCCAAGCGACAGGCCGACCTAACTATGGCTACACCTTC. Translated: CASSQATGRPNYGYTF.

This clonotype has more than one count but fewer than ten. V and J are TRBV3-1 and TRBJ2-5; TRBD1 matches at 8 bases. The CDR3 length is 14 residues. Germline values: CDR1 LGHDT, CDR2 YNNKEL (reference sequence). The junction had 6 bases not matched to a gene; V was cut back by 4 bases and J by 5 bases. CDR3 residues: CASSPLDREETQYF. CDR3 DNA sequence: TGTGCCAGCAGCCCCTTGGACAGGGAGGAGACCCAGTACTTC.

V is TRBV6-6 and J is TRBJ1-1, with D hard to call. The CDR3 is made up of 12 amino acids. Germline CDR1 and CDR2: MNHNY and SVGAGI (reference sequence). With 7 bases removed from V and 6 bases from J, the gap between germline ends came to 12 bases. CDR3 sequence reads: CASTSHVSEAFF. CDR3 coding DNA: TGTGCCAGCACCAGTCATGTTTCTGAAGCTTTCTTT.

This clonotype was seen a handful of times. The chain carries TRBV10-3 and TRBJ1-5, with 8 bases fitting TRBD1. Germline V gene data show CDR1 as ENHRY and CDR2 as SYGVKD. J lost 7 bases, V lost 4 bases, and 3 bases had no gene match. This CDR3 region has 13 residues. The chain's CDR3 is CAISGTGQQPQHF. The CDR3 coding sequence is TGTGCCATCAGTGGGACAGGGCAACAGCCCCAGCATTTT.